This is a list of T cell receptor beta chains from one sample in a study of Ad26.COV2.S vaccination and SARS-CoV-2 variants. Clones were read by immunoSEQ multiplex PCR, and TCRdb kept only the in-frame ones, dropping some. The profile shows 440,000 or so clones, about 92% of them singletons. This material consisted of peripheral blood, taken in a trial of Ad26.COV2.S vaccine versus placebo. These TCRs come from a person aged 18-65 years who received the Ad26.COV2.S COVID-19 vaccine or a placebo. The CDR3 runs from the conserved cysteine through the conserved F or W. The order of the fields is J gene, V gene, CDR3 protein.

TRBJ2-1 | TRBV5-4 | CASSLDSFAELAGSYNEQFF
TRBJ1-2 | TRBV27 | CASSPRGTLYGYTF
TRBJ1-3 | TRBV7-9 | CASSLATGGGNTIYF
TRBJ2-3 | TRBV19 | CASSMARNTDTQYF
TRBJ2-3 | TRBV7-2 | CASSLGAGTTDTQYF
TRBJ2-7 | TRBV7-8 | CASSLAGTGALGWYF
TRBJ2-2 | TRBV11-2 | CASSWGLAFTGELFF
TRBJ1-4 | TRBV7-9 | CASSWRGQGDEKLFF
TRBJ2-7 | TRBV6-5 | CASNWDGYEQYF
TRBJ2-3 | TRBV6-5 | CASRDPTDTQYF
TRBJ2-1 | TRBV15 | CATSRAGGPPYNEQFF
TRBJ2-5 | TRBV28 | CASSLGGAAQETQYF
TRBJ2-2 | TRBV25-1 | CASSEGALPNTGELFF
TRBJ1-2 | TRBV18 | CASSQGQDYGYTF
TRBJ2-1 | TRBV27 | CASSDRDPYNEQFF
TRBJ1-4 | TRBV29-1 | CSVGQQGRDNEKLFF